This T cell receptor beta chain came from a study of T cell repertoires in cytomegalovirus infection. This clonotype was counted a few times. TCRdb itself ran the reads through MiXCR, one entry per CDR3 protein. This table holds more than 200,000 distinct CDR3 sequences, around 9% found once. CDR1 SGHTA and CDR2 FQGTGA come from the germline V gene. Trimming removed 2 bases at V and 5 bases at J, with 15 bases between. This CDR3 spans 15 amino acids. The origin of this receptor is a human donor in good health (CMV status not recorded). Some clones in this sample may be carry-over from other donors' samples. The chain is built from TRBV7-3 and TRBJ1-1, with a tentative D call TRBD1 (6 bases). The source material was PBMCs. CDR3 coding DNA: TGTGCCAGCAGCTTATCACAAGGGGGACGAACTGAAGCTTTCTTT. Translating it yields CASSLSQGGRTEAFF.